The 11 T cell receptor beta chains given below trace back to one sample, sequenced in a study of T cells in localized non-small cell lung cancer (TCRdb year 2020). The library was built by means of the immunoSEQ multiplex PCR assay. TCRdb's version of the immuneACCESS table is confined to in-frame rearrangements and falls short of the full clone set. An unresolved V gene accounts for under half of the shortfall where checked; the remainder is of unknown origin. Across this sample there are tens of thousands of clones, with roughly 90% seen only once. The ten biggest clones cover 15% to 20% of the sample. The sample consisted of peripheral blood mononuclear cells, taken before any cancer treatment. The receptors shown here come from a man aged 40 to 70 with stage III lung adenocarcinoma.

The rearrangement joins TRBV5-1 to TRBJ2-6, with TRBD1 identical over 9 bases. Germline V gene sequence: CDR1 SGHRS, CDR2 YFSETQ. J gave up 0 bases and V 1 base, and 5 bases lay outside the gene matches. The CDR3 spans 18 residues. The CDR3 reads CASSLMGQGNSGANVLTF. The CDR3 DNA is TGCGCCAGCAGCTTGATGGGACAGGGAAACTCTGGGGCCAACGTCCTGACTTTC.

The V call is TRBV9, the J call TRBJ2-3; TRBD1 or TRBD2 may be the D gene (5 bases each). The CDR3 totals 18 residues. Per germline, CDR1 SGDLS and CDR2 YYNGEE. Trimming cost V 3 bases and J 2 bases, with 22 bases left between them. CDR3 bases: TGTGCCAGCAGCGGGACTGACGGGTGGGACGGGACCACAGATACGCAGTATTTT. It codes for CASSGTDGWDGTTDTQYF.

The V call is TRBV29-1, the J call TRBJ1-2; weak D call: TRBD1 (6 bases). Germline CDR1 is SQVTM and CDR2 is ANQGSEA. The V end was cut by 3 bases, the J end by 2 bases, with 7 bases between. This CDR3 region has 12 residues. The DNA for the CDR3 is TGCAGCGTTGACGGACAGAACTATGGCTACACCTTC. Protein sequence: CSVDGQNYGYTF.

The rearrangement uses TRBV21-1 and TRBJ2-3; the D call in the table, TRBD2, was not verified against the DNA. TRBV21-1 is an annotated pseudogene. The CDR3 loop spans 16 amino acids. CDR3 amino acids: CASRDARGVITDTQYF. The DNA for the CDR3 is TGTGCCAGCAGGGATGCGCGGGGGGTTATTACAGATACGCAGTATTTT.

The CDR3 loop is CASSQSRGQANEKLFF. CDR3 DNA sequence: TGCGCCAGCAGCCAAAGTCGGGGCCAAGCGAATGAAAAACTGTTTTTT. The gene calls are TRBV4-1 and TRBJ1-4, with D possibly being TRBD1 (5 bases). Germline assignment: CDR1 MGHRA and CDR2 YSYEKL. V was clipped by 2 bases and J by 5 bases, with 15 bases between them. The CDR3 covers 16 residues.

This chain joins TRBV5-4 and TRBJ2-6, with D unresolved. The germline V gene encodes CDR1 SGHNT and CDR2 YYREEE (reference sequence). Trimming took 2 bases from V and 0 from J, leaving 3 bases between them. This CDR3 has 14 residues. CDR3 amino acids: CASSFYSGANVLTF. CDR3 nucleotide sequence: TGTGCCAGCAGCTTCTACTCTGGGGCCAACGTCCTGACTTTC.

This chain uses TRBV7-2 with TRBJ2-5, with unresolved D. There are 13 residues in the CDR3. The germline CDR1 and CDR2 sequences are SGHTA and FQGNSA. Between the trimmed V and J ends, which lost 5 bases and 4 bases, there was a span of 11 bases. Written as DNA, the CDR3 is TGTGCCAGCAGCCCCGGGCACAGAGAGACCCAGTACTTC. This codes for CASSPGHRETQYF.

The chain carries TRBV6-5 and TRBJ1-2; perhaps TRBD1 as D (5 bases). Germline CDR1 MNHEY, CDR2 SVGAGI. The CDR3 extends over 15 amino acids. Trimming took off 0 bases at V and 4 bases at J, with 12 bases between the two ends. CDR3: CASSYSITGRYGYTF. The CDR3 nucleotides read TGTGCCAGCAGTTACTCGATCACAGGCCGCTATGGCTACACCTTC.

The chain is built from TRBV2 and TRBJ2-5; D is uncertain. Germline values: CDR1 SNHLY, CDR2 FYNNEI. The CDR3 is 13 amino acids. V was cut by 3 bases and J by 5 bases, with 10 bases left in between. The CDR3 sequence is CASSDSYEETQYF. In DNA form, the CDR3 reads TGTGCCAGCAGTGATTCGTACGAGGAGACCCAGTACTTC.

The chain carries TRBV7-9 and TRBJ2-5; no clear D. The germline CDR1 and CDR2 sequences are SEHNR and FQNEAQ (reference sequence). This CDR3 contains 12 residues. V lost 3 bases to trimming and J lost 5 bases, with 7 bases between them. The CDR3 DNA is TGTGCCAGCAGCTTTGTCGGTGAGACCCAGTACTTC. Translation gives CASSFVGETQYF. Using reference TRBV7-9 and TRBJ2-5 for the parts outside the CDR3, the full variable domain is DTGVSQNPRHKITKRGQNVTFRCDPISEHNRLYWYRQTLGQGPEFLTYFQNEAQLEKSRLLSDRFSAERPKGSFSTLEIQRTEQGDSAMYLCASSFVGETQYFGPGTRLLVL.

CDR3 DNA: TGTGCCAGCAGCCACCTCGGGGGAAACACCATATATTTT. This codes for CASSHLGGNTIYF. The chain is built from TRBV11-2 and TRBJ1-3, with D uncertain. CDR1 is SGHAT and CDR2 is FQNNGV in the germline V gene. The CDR3 consists of 13 residues. Trimming stripped 5 bases from V and 4 bases from J, with 9 bases between.